Below, one TCR beta chain is given with its context. Antigen unknown. The collection from each donor was one heparinised blood draw averaging approximately 110 mL. Markers CD45RO/CCR7/CD25/CD127/CD95/CD27 served to sort CD4+ naive, central memory, regulatory and stem cell-like memory cells. This entry is derived from a study of beta chain features in type 1 diabetes. General study results and limits: A potential PCR bias toward shorter templates would be equal in patient and control samples.

This CDR3 spans 13 amino acids. Germline CDR1 is SNHLY and CDR2 is FYNNEI. Trimming took 8 bases from V and 4 from J; bases not matched to a gene: 6. Every bit of the isolated RNA underwent reverse transcription, so sequencing read expressed TCRB transcripts. Assay used: immunoSEQ multiplex PCR; TCRdb lists only in-frame clones, some missing. The sample holds about 450,000 clones, approximately 10% seen once. The sequencing sample was made of naive CD4+ T cells from blood. This clonotype originated in a woman younger than 35 in good health. The rearrangement uses TRBV2 and TRBJ2-5; 8 bases fit TRBD1. CDR3 region: CASGAGTGETQYF. In DNA form, the CDR3 reads TGTGCCAGCGGTGCCGGGACAGGAGAGACCCAGTACTTC.